The sequence of this T cell receptor (beta chain) was determined in a study of cytotoxic CD8 clonotypes in ibrutinib-treated CLL. Study context: After median roughly 70 months, roughly 14 stayed in remission, approximately twelve progressed; responses 25 or so partial, 2 complete. Overall study results and limits: Clonality went up at ibrutinib response and then declined back toward baseline at progression.

Produced via immunoSEQ multiplex PCR; TCRdb's table is partial and in-frame only. Of about 140,000 clones listed, 77% are singletons. With respect to this clone: Its matching antigen is unknown.

The CDR3 has 14 residues. Germline-derived CDR1 and CDR2 are SGHAT and FQNNGV. V gave up 3 bases and J gave up 4 bases; unmatched junction bases: 0. The J gene is TRBJ2-1, the V gene TRBV11-2; TRBD1 aligns across 10 bases. The material sequenced was PBMCs, taken after 12 months of ibrutinib treatment. The source of this sequence is a human donor with chronic lymphocytic leukemia. CDR3: CASSLGQGYNEQFF. The CDR3 bases are TGTGCCAGCAGCTTGGGACAGGGGTACAATGAGCAGTTCTTC.